This TCR beta chain is drawn from a study of beta chain features in type 1 diabetes. Broader study findings: cDNA-based sequencing might over-represent cells highly expressing TCR.

Expressed TCRB transcripts were sequenced because the isolated RNA had all been reverse transcribed beforehand. Some clones are missing from TCRdb's copy, which holds only in-frame ones; the method was immunoSEQ multiplex PCR. The table records roughly 140,000 clones, roughly 48% of them present only once. The junction had 14 bases not matched to a gene; V was cut back by 2 bases and J by 9 bases. This CDR3 region has 16 residues. Germline CDR1 and CDR2: SGHTA and FQGNSA. Details on this clone: Its antigen is currently unknown.

This receptor was identified in a young man in good health. The sample comprised Tregs from blood. This chain connects TRBV7-2 to TRBJ2-5; 8 nucleotides agree with TRBD2. The CDR3 DNA reads as TGTGCCAGCAGCTTATGGGGGACGGGGGGGGCTCTTGCCCAGTACTTC. Amino acids: CASSLWGTGGALAQYF.